This is a list of T cell receptor beta chains from one sample in a study of T cell repertoires in cytomegalovirus infection. No antigens are known for them. One entry per CDR3 protein, called by TCRdb with MiXCR from the reads. The profile shows 550,000 to 850,000 distinct CDR3 sequences, roughly 36% of them singletons. The specimen comprised cultured PBMCs, sampled from culture after CMV antigen stimulation. These receptors were taken from a human donor in good health (CMV status not recorded). Some clones in this sample may be carry-over from other donors' samples. Both conserved end residues are part of each CDR3. The D gene is left open where the match is weak. Clone size appears in some rows only: once, few, many, or a class for an expanded clone.

J gene	V gene	clone size	D gene	CDR3 protein	CDR3 DNA
TRBJ2-7	TRBV11-2	-	-	CASSLPLTYEQYF	TGTGCCAGCAGCTTACCACTAACATACGAGCAGTACTTC
TRBJ2-7	TRBV7-9	few	-	CASSEQGSHEQYF	TGTGCCAGCAGCGAACAGGGTTCCCACGAGCAGTACTTC
TRBJ2-3	TRBV2	few	-	CASRVLQDTDTQYF	TGTGCCAGCAGGGTCTTACAGGACACAGATACGCAGTATTTT
TRBJ2-1	TRBV6-6	-	-	CASSYLRGDNEQFF	TGTGCCAGCAGTTACCTCCGGGGTGACAATGAGCAGTTCTTC
TRBJ2-1	TRBV4-2	few	-	CASSHPSWRLARAPEQFF	TGTGCCAGCAGCCACCCATCATGGCGGCTAGCGAGGGCCCCTGAGCAGTTCTTC
TRBJ2-3	TRBV11-2	few	TRBD1	CASGYRGRTDTQYF	TGTGCCAGCGGATACAGGGGGCGTACAGATACGCAGTATTTT
TRBJ2-5	TRBV2	few	-	CASIRETYQETQYF	TGTGCCAGCATAAGGGAAACGTACCAAGAGACCCAGTACTTC
TRBJ2-1	TRBV2	few	-	CASSAFRSYNEQFF	TGTGCCAGCAGTGCTTTCCGCTCCTACAATGAGCAGTTCTTC
TRBJ1-5	TRBV25-1	-	-	CASRAGGSGQPQHF	TGTGCCAGCAGGGCCGGGGGGTCGGGTCAGCCCCAGCATTTT
TRBJ2-7	TRBV4-3	-	-	CASSLDLGPSEQYF	TGCGCCAGCAGCCTCGACCTAGGGCCTAGCGAGCAGTACTTC
TRBJ2-7	TRBV20-1	-	TRBD2	CSARPFTSGNPYEQYF	TGCAGTGCTAGACCCTTCACTAGCGGGAATCCTTACGAGCAGTACTTC
TRBJ2-2	TRBV7-2	many	TRBD2	CASSLELAGGGELFF	TGTGCCAGCAGCTTAGAACTAGCGGGAGGGGGGGAGCTGTTTTTT
TRBJ1-5	TRBV20-1	-	TRBD1	CSAFRGGQSRLSNQPQHF	TGCAGTGCATTCCGGGGGGGACAGAGCAGACTTAGCAATCAGCCCCAGCATTTT
TRBJ2-3	TRBV7-2	many	-	CASSPSLGDTQYF	TGTGCCAGCAGCCCGTCGTTGGGAGATACGCAGTATTTT
TRBJ2-2	TRBV19	once	-	CASSIDRPSRSGELFF	TGTGCCAGTAGTATAGATCGGCCCTCCCGGAGCGGGGAGCTGTTTTTT
TRBJ1-6	TRBV28	few	-	CASRPAYRTYNSPLHF	TGTGCCAGCAGACCGGCCTATCGGACCTATAATTCACCCCTCCACTTT
TRBJ1-4	TRBV5-6	few	TRBD1	CASSSPGQGLRDEKLFF	TGTGCCAGCAGCTCTCCCGGACAGGGGCTGAGGGATGAAAAACTGTTTTTT
TRBJ1-2	TRBV11-2	-	-	CASSLTGQPLVGYTF	TGTGCCAGCAGCTTAACAGGGCAGCCGCTTGTTGGCTACACCTTC
TRBJ2-3	TRBV7-2	many	-	CASSFRADTQYF	TGTGCCAGCAGCTTTCGAGCAGATACGCAGTATTTT
TRBJ2-1	TRBV14	-	-	CASSHPGGAGFF	TGTGCCAGCAGCCACCCTGGGGGCGCGGGATTCTTC
TRBJ1-6	TRBV7-9	few	-	CASSLRQHNSPLHF	TGTGCCAGCAGCTTAAGGCAGCATAATTCACCCCTCCACTTT
TRBJ2-1	TRBV11-2	few	TRBD2	CASSLESGRRGEQFF	TGTGCCAGCAGCTTAGAAAGCGGGAGGCGGGGTGAGCAGTTCTTC
TRBJ2-5	TRBV7-2	many	-	CASSLPGQETQYF	TGTGCCAGCAGCTTACCGGGGCAAGAGACCCAGTACTTC
TRBJ1-6	TRBV6-5	many	-	CASSRTSQKSSYNSPLHF	TGTGCCAGCAGCCGGACCAGTCAAAAAAGCTCCTATAATTCACCCCTCCACTTT